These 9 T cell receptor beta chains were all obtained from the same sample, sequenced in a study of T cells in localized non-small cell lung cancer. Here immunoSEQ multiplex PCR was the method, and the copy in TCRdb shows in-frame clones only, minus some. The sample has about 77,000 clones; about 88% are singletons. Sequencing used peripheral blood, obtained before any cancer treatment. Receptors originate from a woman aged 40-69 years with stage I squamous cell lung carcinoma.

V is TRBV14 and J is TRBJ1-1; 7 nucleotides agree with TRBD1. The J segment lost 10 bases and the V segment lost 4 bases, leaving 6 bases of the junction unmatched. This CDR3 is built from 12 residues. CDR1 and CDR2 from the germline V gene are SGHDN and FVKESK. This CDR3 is CASSRERGRAFF. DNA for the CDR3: TGTGCCAGCAGCCGGGAGAGGGGGCGAGCTTTCTTT.

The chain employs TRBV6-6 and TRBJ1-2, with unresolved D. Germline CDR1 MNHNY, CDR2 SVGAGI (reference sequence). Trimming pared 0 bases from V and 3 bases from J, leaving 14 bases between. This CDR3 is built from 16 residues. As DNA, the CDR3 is TGTGCCAGCAGTTACTCGACGGGCAGACAATACTATGGCTACACCTTC. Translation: CASSYSTGRQYYGYTF.

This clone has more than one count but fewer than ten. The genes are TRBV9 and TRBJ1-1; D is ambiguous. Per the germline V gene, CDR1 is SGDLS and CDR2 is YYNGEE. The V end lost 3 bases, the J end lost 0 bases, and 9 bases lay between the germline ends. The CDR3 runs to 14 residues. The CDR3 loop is CASSDLLLNTEAFF. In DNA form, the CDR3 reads TGTGCCAGCAGCGATCTTCTACTGAACACTGAAGCTTTCTTT.

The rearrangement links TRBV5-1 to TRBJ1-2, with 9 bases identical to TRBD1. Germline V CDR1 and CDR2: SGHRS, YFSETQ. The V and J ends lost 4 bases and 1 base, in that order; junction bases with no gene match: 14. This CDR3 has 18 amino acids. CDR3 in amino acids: CASSADGTGTGSNYGYTF. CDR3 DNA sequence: TGCGCCAGCAGCGCGGACGGAACCGGGACAGGGAGTAACTATGGCTACACCTTC.

This CDR3 is CASSGLAGGGTDTQYF. In DNA, the CDR3 is TGTGCCAGCAGCGGTTTAGCGGGGGGAGGCACAGATACGCAGTATTTT. The chain has TRBV7-8 and TRBJ2-3; TRBD2 matches 10 bases. The CDR3 sequence is 16 residues long. Germline V lookup: CDR1 SGHVS, CDR2 FQNEAQ. The V gene end was trimmed by 5 bases and the J gene end by 1 base; junction bases not matched to a gene: 6.

As DNA, the CDR3 is TGCGCCAGCAGCCAAGATCTAGCGGGGGGGCTCGGGGAGCTGTTTTTT. Residues: CASSQDLAGGLGELFF. The chain employs TRBV4-1 and TRBJ2-2, with 12 bases that match TRBD2. CDR1 is MGHRA and CDR2 is YSYEKL in the germline V gene. The V segment lost 0 bases and the J segment 7 bases; nucleotides outside the gene matches: 3. The CDR3 is 16 residues long.

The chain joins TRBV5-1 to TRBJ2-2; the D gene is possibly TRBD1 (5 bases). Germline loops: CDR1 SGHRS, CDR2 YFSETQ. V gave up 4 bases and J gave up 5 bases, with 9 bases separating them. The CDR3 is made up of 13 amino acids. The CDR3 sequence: CASSPRVTGELFF. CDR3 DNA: TGCGCCAGCAGCCCCAGGGTTACCGGGGAGCTGTTTTTT.

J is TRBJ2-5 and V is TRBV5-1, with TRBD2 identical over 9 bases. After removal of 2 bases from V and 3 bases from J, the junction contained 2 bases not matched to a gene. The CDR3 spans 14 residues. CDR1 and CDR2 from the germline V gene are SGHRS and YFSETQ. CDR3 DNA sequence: TGCGCCAGCAGCTTTAGCGGGGGAGAAGAGACCCAGTACTTC. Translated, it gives CASSFSGGEETQYF.

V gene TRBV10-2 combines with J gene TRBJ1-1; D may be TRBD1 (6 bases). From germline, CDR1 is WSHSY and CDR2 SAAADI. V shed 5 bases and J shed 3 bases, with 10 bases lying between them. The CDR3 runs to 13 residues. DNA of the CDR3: TGCGCCAGCAGTCGGGACACTTACACTGAAGCTTTCTTT. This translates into CASSRDTYTEAFF.